A single sample is the source of the 27 T cell receptor beta chains below, sequenced in a study of shared clonotypes between healthy human individuals. Repertoires were generated with immunoSEQ multiplex PCR, while TCRdb's copy carries only in-frame clones and drops some. The data hold a few hundred thousand clones, with roughly 91% observed a single time. Sample: memory CD8+ T cells sorted from blood. Stated subset: CD45RO+ cells pooled with CCR7-negative TemRA cells. The receptors derive from a young man in good health.

V gene TRBV4-3 combines with J gene TRBJ2-3; 8 positions agree with TRBD2. Per the germline V gene, CDR1 is LGHNA and CDR2 is YSLEER. This CDR3 is built from 18 residues. Trimming took 0 bases from V and 1 from J; bases not matched to a gene: 9. CDR3 in DNA: TGCGCCAGCAGCCAAGAGGGAGTAGCGGGAATGGGCACAGATACGCAGTATTTT. Protein product: CASSQEGVAGMGTDTQYF.

The chain employs TRBV29-1 and TRBJ2-7; possible D gene TRBD2, 6 bases. The CDR3 is 15 amino acids. CDR1 and CDR2 from the germline V gene are SQVTM and ANQGSEA. The V and J ends lost 2 bases and 2 bases respectively, with 16 bases between them. CDR3 sequence (DNA): TGCAGCGTTGAATTTCTCGGGAGACACCCCTACGAGCAGTACTTC. Translated, it gives CSVEFLGRHPYEQYF.

The chain uses TRBV10-1 and TRBJ1-1; D remains unclear. V was cut by 0 bases and J by 11 bases, with 13 bases left in between. Germline CDR1 reads WNHNN; CDR2 reads SYGVQD (reference sequence). The CDR3 has 13 amino acids. CDR3 nucleotide sequence: TGCGCCAGCAGTGAGTCGGTCGGCCCTGGGGCTTTCTTT. Protein sequence: CASSESVGPGAFF.

The chain recombines TRBV6-4 with TRBJ2-5; D is ambiguous. The CDR3 runs to 11 residues. V shed 7 bases and J shed 4 bases, with 7 bases lying between them. Germline CDR1 and CDR2: MRHNA and SNTAGT. The CDR3 sequence is CASTPRETQYF. DNA for the CDR3: TGTGCCAGCACCCCGAGAGAGACCCAGTACTTC.

The rearrangement joins TRBV4-2 to TRBJ1-2; D ambiguous. The CDR3 has 13 amino acids. V was shortened by 8 bases and J by 7 bases, with 17 bases between the two germline ends. CDR1 and CDR2 (germline): LGHNA, YNFKEQ. The CDR3 nucleotides are TGTGCCAGCGGTCTCTGGTGGCAGTCTGGCTACACCTTC. It yields the protein CASGLWWQSGYTF.

The gene calls are TRBV14 and TRBJ2-5; 7 bases map to TRBD1. V lost 5 bases to trimming and J lost 0 bases; unmatched junction nucleotides: 9. The CDR3 totals 16 residues. The germline gives CDR1 SGHDN, CDR2 FVKESK. The CDR3 protein is CASSSRTGVYQETQYF. The CDR3 coding sequence is TGTGCCAGCAGCTCCAGGACAGGAGTGTACCAAGAGACCCAGTACTTC.

The V and J genes are TRBV27 and TRBJ2-5, with 8 bases that match TRBD1. CDR1 is MNHEY, CDR2 SMNVEV, per germline (reference sequence). The CDR3 runs 15 residues. J lost 5 bases, V lost 1 base, and 6 bases had no gene match. In DNA form, the CDR3 reads TGTGCCAGCAGTTTATTCTGGACAGGGACGGAGACCCAGTACTTC. It codes for CASSLFWTGTETQYF.

This chain joins TRBV6-1 and TRBJ1-5; 9 nucleotides agree with TRBD1. CDR3 length: 13 amino acids. Germline lookup yields CDR1 MNHNS and CDR2 SASEGT. The junction had 6 bases not matched to a gene; V was cut back by 6 bases and J by 9 bases. The CDR3 protein is CASRGTGSSPQHF. The CDR3 DNA follows: TGTGCCAGCAGGGGGACAGGGAGTTCGCCCCAGCATTTT.

This chain connects TRBV10-2 to TRBJ2-7, with TRBD2 matching 8 bases. From germline, CDR1 is WSHSY and CDR2 SAAADI. The CDR3 sequence is 13 residues long. V dropped 6 bases and J dropped 3; count of bases not matched to a gene: 4. In nucleotides, the CDR3 is TGCGCCAGCAGACTAGCGGAGAGCTACGAGCAGTACTTC. This gives the protein CASRLAESYEQYF.

The chain couples TRBV4-1 to TRBJ2-7; 7 positions match TRBD2. The CDR3 totals 14 residues. The germline V gene has CDR1 MGHRA and CDR2 YSYEKL. V trimming: 1 base; J trimming: 4 bases; junction bases outside the gene matches: 4. In DNA, the CDR3 is TGCGCCAGCAGCCAAGGGGGGACTAAGTACGAGCAGTACTTC. It specifies CASSQGGTKYEQYF.

The chain couples TRBV28 to TRBJ2-7; TRBD1 is a possible D gene (5 bases). The V gene's germline CDR1 is MDHEN and CDR2 SYDVKM. Trimming removed 2 bases from V and 6 bases from J, with 11 bases in between. The CDR3 consists of 13 residues. The CDR3 spells CASSLTRVGEQYF. The CDR3 DNA reads as TGTGCCAGCAGTTTAACCAGGGTGGGCGAGCAGTACTTC.

V and J are TRBV6-1 and TRBJ2-5; D call uncertain. Per germline, CDR1 MNHNS and CDR2 SASEGT. This CDR3 comprises 15 residues. Trimming stripped 0 bases from V and 0 bases from J, with 8 bases between. CDR3 protein: CASSEAGLYQETQYF. The CDR3 DNA sequence: TGTGCCAGCAGTGAAGCGGGATTGTACCAAGAGACCCAGTACTTC.

V is TRBV27 and J is TRBJ1-6; perhaps TRBD1 as D (6 bases). Germline V CDR1 and CDR2: MNHEY, SMNVEV (reference sequence). The CDR3 length is 17 residues. Trimming left V 0 bases short and J 2 bases short, with 11 bases between. The CDR3 is CASSLSSGDTYNSPLHF. DNA for the CDR3: TGTGCCAGCAGTTTATCGTCAGGGGACACCTATAATTCACCCCTCCACTTT.

V usage is TRBV29-1 and J usage is TRBJ2-5, with 8 bases identical to TRBD1. Germline V gene data show CDR1 as SQVTM and CDR2 as ANQGSEA. The CDR3 extends over 16 amino acids. The V segment lost 3 bases and the J segment 4 bases; nucleotides outside the gene matches: 13. The CDR3 DNA is TGCAGCGTTGAGGGGACGCAACAGGGGGAAGGAGAGACCCAGTACTTC. Translating gives CSVEGTQQGEGETQYF. The full variable domain, its missing parts supplied by reference TRBV29-1 and TRBJ2-5, is SAVISQKPSRDICQRGTSLTIQCQVDSQVTMMFWYRQQPGQSLTLIATANQGSEATYESGFVIDKFPISRPNLTFSTLTVSNMSPEDSSIYLCSVEGTQQGEGETQYFGPGTRLLVL.

V gene TRBV5-6 combines with J gene TRBJ1-1, with D perhaps TRBD1 (6 bases). Germline CDR1 and CDR2: SGHDT and YYEEEE. The CDR3 spans 16 residues. Trimming pared 4 bases from V and 0 bases from J, leaving 16 bases between. The CDR3 bases are TGTGCCAGCAGCCATAACAGGGCTGGGATGAACACTGAAGCTTTCTTT. It is translated as CASSHNRAGMNTEAFF.

The chain is built from TRBV27 and TRBJ2-6; no clear D gene. CDR3 length: 13 amino acids. V was clipped by 7 bases and J by 0 bases, with 4 bases between them. In germline, CDR1 is MNHEY, CDR2 SMNVEV (reference sequence). The CDR3 region is CASTYSGANVLTF. The CDR3 DNA reads as TGTGCCAGCACCTACTCTGGGGCCAACGTCCTGACTTTC.

The chain has TRBV4-3 and TRBJ2-3; the D gene is possibly TRBD1 (6 bases). The CDR3 length is 14 residues. V was trimmed by 5 bases and J by 9 bases, leaving 18 bases between them. The germline V gene has CDR1 LGHNA and CDR2 YSLEER. This chain's CDR3 is CASSTTGTQVTQYF. CDR3 coding DNA: TGCGCCAGCAGCACCACAGGGACACAAGTAACGCAGTATTTT.

This sequence joins TRBV27 and TRBJ2-7; TRBD2 matches at 13 bases. There are 15 residues in the CDR3. V shed 3 bases, J shed 4 bases, and the junction held 3 bases outside the gene matches. Per germline, CDR1 MNHEY and CDR2 SMNVEV (reference sequence). The CDR3 sequence: CASSFGTSGVYEQYF. The CDR3 DNA reads TGTGCCAGCAGTTTCGGGACTAGCGGGGTATACGAGCAGTACTTC.

The CDR3 DNA follows: TGTGCCAGCAGTTCCCGCTACAATGAGCAGTTCTTC. Protein sequence: CASSSRYNEQFF. This rearrangement joins TRBV28 to TRBJ2-1; no definite D call. The CDR3 has 12 residues. Germline values: CDR1 MDHEN, CDR2 SYDVKM. V was pared by 4 bases and J by 3 bases, with 4 bases between.

The chain uses TRBV7-6 and TRBJ2-7; D not certain. Germline V lookup: CDR1 SGHVS, CDR2 FNYEAQ. Trimming stripped 1 base from V and 6 bases from J, with 10 bases between. The CDR3 sequence is 13 residues long. This chain's CDR3 is CASSLGPLSEQYF. CDR3 nucleotide sequence: TGTGCCAGCAGCTTAGGCCCACTTAGCGAGCAGTACTTC.

The CDR3 spells CASSSGAGYGSYNSPLHF. The DNA for the CDR3 is TGTGCCAGCAGTTCGGGTGCGGGGTATGGGTCCTATAATTCACCCCTCCACTTT. The genes are TRBV27 and TRBJ1-6; the D is unclear. Germline CDR1 and CDR2: MNHEY and SMNVEV (reference sequence). Trimming stripped 4 bases from V and 1 base from J, with 17 bases between. The CDR3 totals 18 residues.

The chain is built from TRBV19 and TRBJ2-7; tentative D call: TRBD2 (5 bases). This CDR3 is built from 16 residues. Germline assignment: CDR1 LNHDA and CDR2 SQIVND (reference sequence). Trimming removed 5 bases from V and 2 bases from J, with 19 bases in between. CDR3 sequence reads: CASSLSMSGSPYEQYF. The DNA for the CDR3 is TGTGCCAGTAGTCTTTCCATGTCGGGATCTCCCTACGAGCAGTACTTC. Looking up the rest from reference TRBV19 and TRBJ2-7 gives the full variable domain: DGGITQSPKYLFRKEGQNVTLSCEQNLNHDAMYWYRQDPGQGLRLIYYSQIVNDFQKGDIAEGYSVSREKKESFPLTVTSAQKNPTAFYLCASSLSMSGSPYEQYFGPGTRLTVT.

The rearrangement uses TRBV5-6 and TRBJ1-3; maybe TRBD1 (5 bases). The CDR3 sequence is 17 residues long. CDR1 SGHDT and CDR2 YYEEEE come from the germline V gene. With 4 bases removed from V and 0 bases from J, the gap between germline ends came to 17 bases. CDR3 sequence reads: CASSQYRKRRSGNTIYF. The CDR3 DNA follows: TGTGCCAGCAGCCAGTACAGGAAAAGACGCTCTGGAAACACCATATATTTT.

V gene TRBV5-6 combines with J gene TRBJ1-1, with D possibly matching TRBD1 (6 bases). Germline lookup yields CDR1 SGHDT and CDR2 YYEEEE. The CDR3 length is 15 residues. Trimming removed 6 bases at V and 4 bases at J, with 19 bases between. The CDR3 DNA is TGTGCCAGCACCCCGGTGGGGGCGGGCGGCACTGAAGCTTTCTTT. It is translated as CASTPVGAGGTEAFF.

The chain has TRBV6-5 and TRBJ2-1; D might be TRBD1 (6 bases). V lost 2 bases to trimming and J lost 6 bases, with 11 bases between them. Germline assignment: CDR1 MNHEY and CDR2 SVGAGI. This CDR3 region has 14 residues. For the CDR3, the DNA is TGTGCCAGCAGTTACGGCACAGGGTCCAATGAGCAGTTCTTC. Protein: CASSYGTGSNEQFF.

The chain uses TRBV7-9 and TRBJ2-3; perhaps D is TRBD1 or TRBD2 (5 bases each). CDR1 is SEHNR, CDR2 FQNEAQ, per germline (reference sequence). The CDR3 runs 14 residues. V was cut by 2 bases and J by 6 bases, with 12 bases left in between. CDR3 sequence reads: CASSLKRWGDTQYF. CDR3 nucleotides: TGTGCCAGCAGCTTAAAACGGTGGGGGGATACGCAGTATTTT.

J is TRBJ2-2 and V is TRBV19; 7 nucleotides align to TRBD2. In germline, CDR1 is LNHDA, CDR2 SQIVND (reference sequence). The CDR3 is made up of 16 amino acids. The V gene end was trimmed by 9 bases and the J gene end by 0 bases; junction bases not matched to a gene: 10. This chain's CDR3 is CASRIDAGANTGELFF. CDR3 nucleotide sequence: TGTGCCAGCAGGATCGATGCGGGAGCGAACACCGGGGAGCTGTTTTTT.